This TCR beta chain was recorded in a study of monozygotic twins with inflammatory bowel disease. Investigators made cDNA in eight separate reactions per sample. TCRdb reprocessed the 5' RACE reads and keeps a single row for each CDR3 protein, giving no DNA. In total, the table holds over 110,000 distinct CDR3 sequences. As regards this clonotype: The antigen is unknown.

The draw for each donor consisted of a single 2.5 ml blood sample. General study points: Among twins, concordant and discordant pairs did not differ in repertoire similarity, possibly from limited power.

Germline CDR1 and CDR2: DFQATT and SNEGSKA (reference sequence). There are 13 residues in the CDR3. The genes are TRBV20-1 and TRBJ1-2. Sample: blood. This receptor was taken from a human donor with ulcerative colitis or Crohn's disease, or a healthy co-twin of an affected twin (not recorded which). The CDR3 protein is CSARVEAVDGYTF.